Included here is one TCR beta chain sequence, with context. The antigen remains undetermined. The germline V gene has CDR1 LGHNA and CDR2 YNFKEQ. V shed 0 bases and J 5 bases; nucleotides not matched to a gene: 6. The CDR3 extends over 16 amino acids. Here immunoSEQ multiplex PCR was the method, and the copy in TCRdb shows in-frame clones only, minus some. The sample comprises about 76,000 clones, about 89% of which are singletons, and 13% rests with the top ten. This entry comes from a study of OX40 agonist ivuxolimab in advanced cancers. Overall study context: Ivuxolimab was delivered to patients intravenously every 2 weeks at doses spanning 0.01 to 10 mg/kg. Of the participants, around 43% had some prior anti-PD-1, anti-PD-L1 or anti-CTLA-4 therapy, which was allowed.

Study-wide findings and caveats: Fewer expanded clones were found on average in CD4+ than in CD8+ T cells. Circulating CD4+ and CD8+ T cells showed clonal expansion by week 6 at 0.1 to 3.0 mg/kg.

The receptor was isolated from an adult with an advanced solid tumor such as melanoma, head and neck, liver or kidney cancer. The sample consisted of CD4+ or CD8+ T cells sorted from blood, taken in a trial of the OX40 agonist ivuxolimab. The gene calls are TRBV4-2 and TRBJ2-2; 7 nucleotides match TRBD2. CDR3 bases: TGTGCCAGCAGCCAAGATCGGGGGGATGGGACCGGGGAGCTGTTTTTT. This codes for CASSQDRGDGTGELFF.